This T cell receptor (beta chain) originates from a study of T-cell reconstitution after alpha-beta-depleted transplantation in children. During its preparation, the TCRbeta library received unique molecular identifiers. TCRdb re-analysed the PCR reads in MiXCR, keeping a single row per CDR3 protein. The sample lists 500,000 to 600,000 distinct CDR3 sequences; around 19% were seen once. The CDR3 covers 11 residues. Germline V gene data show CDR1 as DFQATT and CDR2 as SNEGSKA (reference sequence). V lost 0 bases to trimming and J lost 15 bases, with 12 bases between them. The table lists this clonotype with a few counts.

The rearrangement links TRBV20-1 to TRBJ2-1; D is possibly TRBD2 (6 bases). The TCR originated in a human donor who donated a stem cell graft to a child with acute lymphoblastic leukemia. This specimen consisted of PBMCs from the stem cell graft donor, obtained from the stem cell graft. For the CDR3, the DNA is TGCAGTGCTAGAGATAGGAGGGAGGCGTTCTTC. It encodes CSARDRREAFF.